This TCR beta chain was found in a study of cytomegalovirus exposure and HLA in healthy donors. Germline assignment: CDR1 MNHEY and CDR2 SMNVEV (reference sequence). CDR3 size: 15 residues. V shed 5 bases and J 1 base; nucleotides not matched to a gene: 6. 60 Vbeta and 13 Jbeta primers were used in PCR. Sequenced by immunoSEQ multiplex PCR; TCRdb stores in-frame clones only, minus some. The sample data list 150,000 to 200,000 clones. This TCR derives from a man younger than 40 in good health and CMV-seronegative. What was sequenced was PBMCs. V and J are TRBV27 and TRBJ2-7, with TRBD1 matching over 9 bases. This chain's CDR3 is CASSAPGQGSYEQYF. CDR3 DNA sequence: TGTGCCAGCAGTGCGCCGGGACAGGGTTCCTACGAGCAGTACTTC.